The present T cell receptor (beta chain) was sequenced within a study of T-cell reconstitution after alpha-beta-depleted transplantation in children. TCRbeta library preparation incorporated unique molecular identifiers. TCRdb called the PCR reads again in MiXCR, with one record for every CDR3 protein. The repertoire consists of about 980,000 distinct CDR3 sequences, with roughly 31% occurring once and the leading ten covering roughly 28%. Germline V gene sequence: CDR1 SGHDT, CDR2 YYEEEE. With 2 bases clipped from V and 4 bases from J, the junction kept 10 bases outside the gene matches. The CDR3 has 16 amino acids. Findings and limits, study-wide: Some patients showed high day-60 TCRbeta diversity, which derived from surviving recipient T cells and thymic progenitors.

In the case of this clonotype: No antigen is known for it.

The chain joins TRBV5-6 to TRBJ1-1; 8 bases map to TRBD1. The sample was PBMCs, mostly from graft donor cells, taken 360 days after TCRalphabeta/CD19-depleted stem cell transplant. The sequence came from a boy in the first two years of life who had a stem cell transplant for SCID, so the T cells may come from the graft donor. In nucleotides, the CDR3 is TGTGCCAGCAGCTTTGGACCCGCTACAGGGGGCACTGAAGCTTTCTTT. Its protein product is CASSFGPATGGTEAFF.